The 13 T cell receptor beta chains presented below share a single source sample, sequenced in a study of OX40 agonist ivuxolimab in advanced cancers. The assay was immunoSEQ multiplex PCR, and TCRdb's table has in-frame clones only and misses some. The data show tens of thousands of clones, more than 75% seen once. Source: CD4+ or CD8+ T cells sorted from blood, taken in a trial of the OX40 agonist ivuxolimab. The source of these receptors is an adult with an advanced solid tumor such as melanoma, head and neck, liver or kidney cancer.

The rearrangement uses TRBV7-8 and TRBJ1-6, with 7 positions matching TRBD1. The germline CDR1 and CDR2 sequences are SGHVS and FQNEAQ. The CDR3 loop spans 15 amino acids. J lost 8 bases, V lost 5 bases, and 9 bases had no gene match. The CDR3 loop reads CASSLRTGSDSPLHF. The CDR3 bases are TGTGCCAGCAGCCTACGGACAGGTTCCGATTCACCCCTCCACTTT.

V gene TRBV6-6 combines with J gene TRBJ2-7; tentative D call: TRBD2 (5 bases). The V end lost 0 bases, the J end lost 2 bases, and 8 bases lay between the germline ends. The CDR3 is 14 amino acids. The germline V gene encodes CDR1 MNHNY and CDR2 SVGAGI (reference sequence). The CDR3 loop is CASSYSSGTYEQYF. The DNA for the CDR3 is TGTGCCAGCAGTTACTCTTCGGGGACCTACGAGCAGTACTTC.

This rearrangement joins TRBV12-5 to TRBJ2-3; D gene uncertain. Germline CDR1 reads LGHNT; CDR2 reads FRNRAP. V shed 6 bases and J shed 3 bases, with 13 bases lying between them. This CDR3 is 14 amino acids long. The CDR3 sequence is CASGPGSLTDTQYF. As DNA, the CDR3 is TGTGCTAGTGGACCTGGGTCATTGACAGATACGCAGTATTTT. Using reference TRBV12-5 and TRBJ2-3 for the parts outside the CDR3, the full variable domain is DARVTQTPRHKVTEMGQEVTMRCQPILGHNTVFWYRQTMMQGLELLAYFRNRAPLDDSGMPKDRFSAEMPDATLATLKIQPSEPRDSAVYFCASGPGSLTDTQYFGPGTRLTVL.

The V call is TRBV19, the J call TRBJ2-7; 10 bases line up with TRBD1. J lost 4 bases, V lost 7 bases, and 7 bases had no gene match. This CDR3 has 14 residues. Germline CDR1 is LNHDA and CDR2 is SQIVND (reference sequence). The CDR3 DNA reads TGTGCCAGTACCTCCGGGACAGGGGATTACGAGCAGTACTTC. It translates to CASTSGTGDYEQYF. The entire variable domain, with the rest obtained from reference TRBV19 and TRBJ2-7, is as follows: DGGITQSPKYLFRKEGQNVTLSCEQNLNHDAMYWYRQDPGQGLRLIYYSQIVNDFQKGDIAEGYSVSREKKESFPLTVTSAQKNPTAFYLCASTSGTGDYEQYFGPGTRLTVT.

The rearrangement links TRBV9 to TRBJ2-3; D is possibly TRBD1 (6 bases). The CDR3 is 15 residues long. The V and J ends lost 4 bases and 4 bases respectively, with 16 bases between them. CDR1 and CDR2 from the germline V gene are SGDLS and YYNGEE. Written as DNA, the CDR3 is TGTGCCAGCAGCCCCCAGGGGTACGGGCCAGATACGCAGTATTTT. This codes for CASSPQGYGPDTQYF.

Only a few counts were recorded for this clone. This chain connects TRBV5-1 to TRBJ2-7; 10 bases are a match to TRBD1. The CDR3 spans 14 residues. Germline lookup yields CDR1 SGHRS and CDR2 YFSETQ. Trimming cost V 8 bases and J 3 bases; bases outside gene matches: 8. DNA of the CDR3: TGCGCCAGTCAGCCGGGACAGGGGATCTACGAGCAGTACTTC. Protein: CASQPGQGIYEQYF.

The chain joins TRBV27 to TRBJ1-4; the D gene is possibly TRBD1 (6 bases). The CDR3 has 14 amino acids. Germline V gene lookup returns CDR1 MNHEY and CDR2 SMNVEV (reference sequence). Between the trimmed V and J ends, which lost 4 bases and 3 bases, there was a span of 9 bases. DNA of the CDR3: TGTGCCAGCAGTTCAGGGGTGGCTAATGAAAAACTGTTTTTT. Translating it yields CASSSGVANEKLFF.

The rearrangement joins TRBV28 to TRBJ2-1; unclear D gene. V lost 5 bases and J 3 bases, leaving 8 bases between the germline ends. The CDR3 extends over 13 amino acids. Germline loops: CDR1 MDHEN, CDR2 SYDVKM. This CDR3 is CASSPSNYNEQFF. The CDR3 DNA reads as TGTGCCAGCAGTCCGAGTAACTACAATGAGCAGTTCTTC.

The CDR3 sequence is CASSITRDRGDEAFF. CDR3 bases: TGTGCCAGTAGTATTACCCGGGACAGAGGAGATGAAGCTTTCTTT. The V and J genes are TRBV19 and TRBJ1-1, with TRBD1 matching 7 bases. CDR1 and CDR2 (germline): LNHDA, SQIVND (reference sequence). The V and J ends lost 3 bases and 7 bases, in that order; junction bases with no gene match: 11. The CDR3 runs to 15 residues.

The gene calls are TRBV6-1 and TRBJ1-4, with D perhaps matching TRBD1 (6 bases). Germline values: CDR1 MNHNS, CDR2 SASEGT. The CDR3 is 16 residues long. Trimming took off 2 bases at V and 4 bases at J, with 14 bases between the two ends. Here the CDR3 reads CASSEFGQPLNEKLFF. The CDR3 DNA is TGTGCCAGCAGTGAATTCGGACAGCCACTTAATGAAAAACTGTTTTTT.

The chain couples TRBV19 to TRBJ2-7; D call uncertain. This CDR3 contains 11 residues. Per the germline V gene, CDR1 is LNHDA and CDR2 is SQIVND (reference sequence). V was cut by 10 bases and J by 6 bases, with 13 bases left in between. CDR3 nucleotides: TGTGCCACCCGGCTGGGTCTCGAGCAGTACTTC. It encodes CATRLGLEQYF.

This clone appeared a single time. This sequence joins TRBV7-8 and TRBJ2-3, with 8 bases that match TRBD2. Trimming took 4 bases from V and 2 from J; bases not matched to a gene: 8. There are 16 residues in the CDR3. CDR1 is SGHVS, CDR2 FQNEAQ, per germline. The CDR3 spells CASSSPPRGDTDTQYF. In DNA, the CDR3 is TGTGCCAGCAGCTCCCCCCCGCGGGGGGACACAGATACGCAGTATTTT.

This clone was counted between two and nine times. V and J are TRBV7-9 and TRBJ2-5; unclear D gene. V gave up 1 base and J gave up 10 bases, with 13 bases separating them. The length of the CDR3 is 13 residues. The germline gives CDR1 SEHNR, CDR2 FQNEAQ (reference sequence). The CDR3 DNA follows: TGTGCCAGCAGCTTAGACTCCGGCCCTGACCAGTACTTC. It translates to CASSLDSGPDQYF.